The rows below give T cell receptor beta chains drawn from one sample of a study of T cell responses to AZD1222 COVID-19 vaccine. Sequencing was performed with immunoSEQ multiplex PCR; in TCRdb, only in-frame clones are kept and a portion is missing. Its table records about 140,000 clones. The specimen sequenced was peripheral blood. The receptors originated from an adult in good health. CDR3s include the opening cysteine and the closing phenylalanine or tryptophan. A D gene is named only where the DNA matches it firmly.

V gene	D gene	J gene	CDR3 protein	CDR3 DNA
TRBV11-3	TRBD2	TRBJ2-3	CASSQLAGDLTDTQYF	TGTGCCAGCAGCCAATTAGCGGGGGACCTCACAGATACGCAGTATTTT
TRBV25-1	-	TRBJ1-2	CASSEAGRGYGYTF	TGTGCCAGCAGTGAAGCGGGCCGGGGCTATGGCTACACCTTC
TRBV2	TRBD1	TRBJ1-5	CASSRIDWQGDSKPQHF	TGTGCCAGCAGCCGGATTGATTGGCAGGGGGACTCGAAGCCCCAGCATTTT
TRBV6-5	-	TRBJ1-6	CASSRDSHNSPLHF	TGTGCCAGCAGTAGGGATAGCCATAATTCACCCCTCCACTTT
TRBV11-2	TRBD1	TRBJ2-7	CASRSPGQSYEQYF	TGTGCCAGCAGGTCACCGGGACAGTCTTACGAGCAGTACTTC
TRBV6-4	TRBD2	TRBJ2-5	CASTLRRGSQETQYF	TGTGCCAGCACCCTCCGGCGGGGGAGTCAAGAGACCCAGTACTTC
TRBV19	-	TRBJ1-4	CASSVQGHYNEKLFF	TGTGCCAGTAGTGTACAGGGTCATTATAATGAAAAACTGTTTTTT
TRBV3-1/TRBV3-2	TRBD1	TRBJ2-5	CASSQTLQGIGETQYF	TGTGCCAGCAGCCAAACCCTACAGGGGATTGGGGAGACCCAGTACTTC
TRBV6-1	TRBD1	TRBJ1-5	CASSERDRGQHF	TGTGCCAGCAGTGAAAGGGACAGGGGTCAGCATTTT
TRBV18	-	TRBJ1-3	CASSPAGSGNTIYF	TGTGCCAGCTCACCAGCAGGGTCAGGAAACACCATATATTTT